This TCR beta chain comes out of a study of cytomegalovirus exposure and HLA in healthy donors. On this clone: Its antigen is currently unknown.

Researchers ran the PCR with 60 Vbeta and 13 Jbeta primers. Sequenced by immunoSEQ multiplex PCR; TCRdb stores in-frame clones only, minus some. There are 99,000 or so clones in the sample; around 79% occur only once, and 4.5% to 7% lies in the top ten. Per germline, CDR1 MNHNY and CDR2 SVGAGI (reference sequence). The CDR3 is 13 residues long. The ends lost 7 bases at V and 4 bases at J; junction bases unmatched: 5. Despite likely unrecorded immune exposures, the donors were nominally healthy at the time of sampling. Study-level findings and limits: Cytomegalovirus status, reportedly, was diagnosed with high specificity and sensitivity by the classifier. Later work showed greater clonal expansion in HLA-associated TCR beta chains than in equally common others.

The chain joins TRBV6-6 to TRBJ1-2; 8 bases are shared with TRBD1. The TCR sequence derives from a man in his 60s in good health and CMV-seropositive. The sequencing sample was made of PBMCs. The CDR3 sequence: CASTTTGGYGYTF. The CDR3 DNA follows: TGTGCCAGCACCACAACAGGGGGCTATGGCTACACCTTC.